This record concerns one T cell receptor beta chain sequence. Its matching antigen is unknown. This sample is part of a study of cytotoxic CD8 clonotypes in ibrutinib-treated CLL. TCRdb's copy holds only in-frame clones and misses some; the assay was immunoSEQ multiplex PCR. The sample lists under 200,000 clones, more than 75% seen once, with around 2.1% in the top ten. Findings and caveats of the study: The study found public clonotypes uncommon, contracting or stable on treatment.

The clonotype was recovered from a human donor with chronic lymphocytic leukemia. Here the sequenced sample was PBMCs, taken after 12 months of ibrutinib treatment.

CDR3 bases: TGTGCCAGCACGGAGTCTTCAAACTATGGCTACACCTTC. Translating it yields CASTESSNYGYTF. This sequence joins TRBV6-1 and TRBJ1-2; D uncertain. The CDR3 loop spans 13 amino acids. The germline V gene encodes CDR1 MNHNS and CDR2 SASEGT. V dropped 7 bases and J dropped 2 bases, with 11 bases sitting between them.